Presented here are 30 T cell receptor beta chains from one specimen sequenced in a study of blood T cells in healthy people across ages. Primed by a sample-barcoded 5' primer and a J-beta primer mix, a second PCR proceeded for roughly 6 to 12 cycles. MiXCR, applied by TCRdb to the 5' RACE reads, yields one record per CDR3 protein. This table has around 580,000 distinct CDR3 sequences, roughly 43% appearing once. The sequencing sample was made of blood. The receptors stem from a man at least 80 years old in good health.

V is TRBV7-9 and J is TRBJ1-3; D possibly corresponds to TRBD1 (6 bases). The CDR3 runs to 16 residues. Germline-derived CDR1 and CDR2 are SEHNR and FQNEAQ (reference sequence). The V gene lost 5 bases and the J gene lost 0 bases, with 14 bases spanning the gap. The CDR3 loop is CASSRWDTSSGNTIYF. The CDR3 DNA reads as TGTGCCAGCAGCCGCTGGGACACGAGCTCTGGAAACACCATATATTTT. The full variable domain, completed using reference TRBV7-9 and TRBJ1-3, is DTGVSQNPRHKITKRGQNVTFRCDPISEHNRLYWYRQTLGQGPEFLTYFQNEAQLEKSRLLSDRFSAERPKGSFSTLEIQRTEQGDSAMYLCASSRWDTSSGNTIYFGEGSWLTVV.

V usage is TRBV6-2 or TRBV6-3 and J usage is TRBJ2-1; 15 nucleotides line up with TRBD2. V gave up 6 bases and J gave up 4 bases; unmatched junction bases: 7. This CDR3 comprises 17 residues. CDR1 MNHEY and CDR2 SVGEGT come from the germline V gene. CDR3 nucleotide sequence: TGTGCCAGCAGAACTAGGACTAGCGGGGGGGATTACAATGAGCAGTTCTTC. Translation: CASRTRTSGGDYNEQFF.

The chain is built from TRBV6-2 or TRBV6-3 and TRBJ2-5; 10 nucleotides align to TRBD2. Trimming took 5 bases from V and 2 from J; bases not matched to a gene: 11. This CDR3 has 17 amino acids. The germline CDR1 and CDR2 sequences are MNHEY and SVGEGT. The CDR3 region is CASSRQTSGLPQETQYF. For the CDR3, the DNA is TGTGCCAGCAGTCGTCAGACTAGCGGGCTACCTCAAGAGACCCAGTACTTC.

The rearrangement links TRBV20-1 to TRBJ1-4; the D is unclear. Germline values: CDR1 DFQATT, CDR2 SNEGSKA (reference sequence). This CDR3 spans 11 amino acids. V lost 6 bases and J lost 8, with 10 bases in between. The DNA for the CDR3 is TGCAGTGCGAGGAAAGGCGAAAAACTGTTTTTT. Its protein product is CSARKGEKLFF.

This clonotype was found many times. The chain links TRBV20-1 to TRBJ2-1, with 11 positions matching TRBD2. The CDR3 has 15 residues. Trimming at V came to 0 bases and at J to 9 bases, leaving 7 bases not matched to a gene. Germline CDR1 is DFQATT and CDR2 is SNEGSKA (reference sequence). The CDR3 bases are TGCAGTGCTAGAGATCAACTAGCGGGAGTAAGTGAGCAGTTCTTC. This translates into CSARDQLAGVSEQFF.

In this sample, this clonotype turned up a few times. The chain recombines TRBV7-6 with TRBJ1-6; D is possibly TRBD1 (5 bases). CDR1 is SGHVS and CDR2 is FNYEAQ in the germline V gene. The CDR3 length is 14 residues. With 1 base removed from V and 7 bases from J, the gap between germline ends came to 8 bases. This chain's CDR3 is CASSLGQQNSPLHF. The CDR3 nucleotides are TGTGCCAGCAGCTTAGGACAGCAAAATTCACCCCTCCACTTT.

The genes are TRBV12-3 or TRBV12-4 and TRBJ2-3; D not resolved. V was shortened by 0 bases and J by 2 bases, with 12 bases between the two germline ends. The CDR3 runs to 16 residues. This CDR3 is CASSLASSPITDTQYF. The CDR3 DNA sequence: TGTGCCAGCAGTTTAGCTAGCAGCCCGATCACAGATACGCAGTATTTT.

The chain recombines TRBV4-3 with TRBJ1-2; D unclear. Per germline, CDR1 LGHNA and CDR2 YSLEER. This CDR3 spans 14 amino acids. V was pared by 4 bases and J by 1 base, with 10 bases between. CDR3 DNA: TGCGCCAGCAGCCCCGGGCGGGATAACTATGGCTACACCTTC. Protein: CASSPGRDNYGYTF.

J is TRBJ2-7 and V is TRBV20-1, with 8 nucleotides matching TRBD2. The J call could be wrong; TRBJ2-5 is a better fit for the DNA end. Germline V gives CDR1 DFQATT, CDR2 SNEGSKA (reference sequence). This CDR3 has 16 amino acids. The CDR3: CSARGNPGGARETQYF. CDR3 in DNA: TGCAGTGCTAGAGGAAATCCGGGGGGGGCGAGGGAGACCCAGTACTTC.

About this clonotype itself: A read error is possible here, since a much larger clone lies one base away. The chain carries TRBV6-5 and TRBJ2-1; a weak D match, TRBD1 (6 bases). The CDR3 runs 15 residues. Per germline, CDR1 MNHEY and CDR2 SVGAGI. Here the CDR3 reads CTSRAGVNRVNEQFF. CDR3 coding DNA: TGTACCAGCAGAGCAGGGGTGAACAGAGTCAATGAGCAGTTCTTC.

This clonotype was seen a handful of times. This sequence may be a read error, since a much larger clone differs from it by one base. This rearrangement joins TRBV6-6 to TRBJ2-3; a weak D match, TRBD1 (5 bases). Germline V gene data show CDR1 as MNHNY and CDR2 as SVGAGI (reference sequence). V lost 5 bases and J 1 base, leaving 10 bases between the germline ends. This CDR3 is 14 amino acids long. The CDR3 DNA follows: TGTGCCAGCAGTGACAGAGATGGCACAGATACGCAGTATTTT. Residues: CASSDRDGTDTQYF.

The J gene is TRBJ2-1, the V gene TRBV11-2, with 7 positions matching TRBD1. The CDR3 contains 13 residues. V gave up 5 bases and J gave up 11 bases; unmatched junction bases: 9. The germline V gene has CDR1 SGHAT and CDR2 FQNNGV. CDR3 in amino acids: CASSTDDREKQFF. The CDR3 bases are TGTGCCAGCAGCACAGACGACAGGGAAAAGCAGTTCTTC.

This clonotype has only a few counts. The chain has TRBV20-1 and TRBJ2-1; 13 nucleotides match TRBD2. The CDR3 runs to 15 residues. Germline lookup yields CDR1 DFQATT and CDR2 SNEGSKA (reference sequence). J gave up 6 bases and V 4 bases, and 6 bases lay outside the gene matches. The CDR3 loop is CSATRLAGGRNEQFF. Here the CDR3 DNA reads TGCAGTGCTACTCGACTAGCGGGAGGACGCAATGAGCAGTTCTTC.

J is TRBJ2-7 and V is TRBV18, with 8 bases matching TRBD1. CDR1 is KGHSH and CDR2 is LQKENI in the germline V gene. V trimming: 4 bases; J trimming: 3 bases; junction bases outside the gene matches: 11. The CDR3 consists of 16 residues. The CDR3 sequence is CASSLDLGQEIYEQYF. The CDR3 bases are TGTGCCAGCTCACTCGACCTGGGACAGGAGATCTACGAGCAGTACTTC.

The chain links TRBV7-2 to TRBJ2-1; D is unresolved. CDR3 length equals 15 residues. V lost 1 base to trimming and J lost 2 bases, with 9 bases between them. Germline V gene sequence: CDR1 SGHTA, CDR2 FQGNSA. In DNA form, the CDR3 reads TGTGCCAGCAGCTTAGGTCATGCGACCTACAATGAGCAGTTCTTC. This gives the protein CASSLGHATYNEQFF.

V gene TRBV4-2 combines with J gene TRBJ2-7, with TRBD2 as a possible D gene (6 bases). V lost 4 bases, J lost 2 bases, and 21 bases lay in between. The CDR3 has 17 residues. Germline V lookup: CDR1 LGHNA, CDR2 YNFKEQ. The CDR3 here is CASSRDDVGSAPYEQYF. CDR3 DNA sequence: TGTGCCAGCAGCCGAGATGACGTCGGGAGTGCCCCCTACGAGCAGTACTTC.

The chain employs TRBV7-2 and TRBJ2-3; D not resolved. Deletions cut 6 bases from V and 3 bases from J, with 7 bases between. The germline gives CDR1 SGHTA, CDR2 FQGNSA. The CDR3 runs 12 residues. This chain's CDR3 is CASRELTDTQYF. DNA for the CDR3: TGTGCCAGCAGGGAACTGACAGATACGCAGTATTTT. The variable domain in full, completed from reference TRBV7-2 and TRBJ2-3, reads GAGVSQSPSNKVTEKGKDVELRCDPISGHTALYWYRQSLGQGLEFLIYFQGNSAPDKSGLPSDRFSAERTGGSVSTLTIQRTQQEDSAVYLCASRELTDTQYFGPGTRLTVL.

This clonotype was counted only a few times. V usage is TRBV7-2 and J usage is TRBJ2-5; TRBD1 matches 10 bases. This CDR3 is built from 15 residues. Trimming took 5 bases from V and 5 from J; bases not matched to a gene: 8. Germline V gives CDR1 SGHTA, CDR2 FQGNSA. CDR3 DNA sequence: TGTGCCAGCAGCCTCAATGGACAGGGGGTGGAGACCCAGTACTTC. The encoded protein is CASSLNGQGVETQYF. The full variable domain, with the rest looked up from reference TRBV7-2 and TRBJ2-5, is GAGVSQSPSNKVTEKGKDVELRCDPISGHTALYWYRQSLGQGLEFLIYFQGNSAPDKSGLPSDRFSAERTGGSVSTLTIQRTQQEDSAVYLCASSLNGQGVETQYFGPGTRLLVL.

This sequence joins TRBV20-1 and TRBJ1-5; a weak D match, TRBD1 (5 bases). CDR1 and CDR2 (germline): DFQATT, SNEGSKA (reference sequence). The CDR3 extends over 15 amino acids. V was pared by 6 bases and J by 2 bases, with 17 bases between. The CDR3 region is CSARLVQGGNQPQHF. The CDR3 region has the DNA TGCAGTGCCCGTTTGGTCCAGGGCGGCAATCAGCCCCAGCATTTT.

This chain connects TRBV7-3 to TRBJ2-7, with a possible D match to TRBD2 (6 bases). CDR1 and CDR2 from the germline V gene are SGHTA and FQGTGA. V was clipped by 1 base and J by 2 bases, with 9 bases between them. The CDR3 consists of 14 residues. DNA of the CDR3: TGTGCCAGCAGCTTAAGCGGGATCCCCTACGAGCAGTACTTC. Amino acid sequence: CASSLSGIPYEQYF.

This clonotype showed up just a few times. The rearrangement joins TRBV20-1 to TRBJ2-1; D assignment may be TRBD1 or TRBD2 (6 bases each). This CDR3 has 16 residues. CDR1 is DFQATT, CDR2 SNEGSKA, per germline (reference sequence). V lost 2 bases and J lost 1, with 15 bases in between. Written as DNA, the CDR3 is TGCAGTGCTAGATTAGTCGGGGGCCAGTCCTACAATGAGCAGTTCTTC. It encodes CSARLVGGQSYNEQFF.

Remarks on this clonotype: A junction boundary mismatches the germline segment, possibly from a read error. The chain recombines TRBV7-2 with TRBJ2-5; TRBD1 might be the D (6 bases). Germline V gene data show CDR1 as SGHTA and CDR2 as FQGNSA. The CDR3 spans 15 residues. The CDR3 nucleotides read TGTGCCAGCAGTTTAGTGGTGGGGGCCCAAGAGACCCAGTACTTC. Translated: CASSLVVGAQETQYF.

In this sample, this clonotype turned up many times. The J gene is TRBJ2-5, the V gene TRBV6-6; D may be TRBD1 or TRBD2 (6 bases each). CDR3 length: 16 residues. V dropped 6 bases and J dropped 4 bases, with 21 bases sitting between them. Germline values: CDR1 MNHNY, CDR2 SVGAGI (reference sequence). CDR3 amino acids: CASSRGQASFGETQYF. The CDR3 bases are TGTGCCAGCAGCCGGGGGCAGGCTAGCTTTGGAGAGACCCAGTACTTC.

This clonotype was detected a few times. CDR3 residues: CASSGTGIADTQYF. CDR3 DNA sequence: TGTGCCAGTAGTGGGACAGGGATCGCAGATACGCAGTATTTT. This chain joins TRBV19 and TRBJ2-3; 9 bases are a match to TRBD1. The CDR3 length is 14 residues. Germline-derived CDR1 and CDR2 are LNHDA and SQIVND (reference sequence). With V trimmed by 5 bases and J by 4 bases, 4 bases remained unmatched.

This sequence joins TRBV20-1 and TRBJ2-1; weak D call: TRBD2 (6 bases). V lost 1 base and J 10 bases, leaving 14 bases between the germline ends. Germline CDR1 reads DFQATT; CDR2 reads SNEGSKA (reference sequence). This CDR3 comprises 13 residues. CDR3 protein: CSARAGSQGEQFF. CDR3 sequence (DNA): TGCAGTGCTAGAGCCGGGAGCCAAGGAGAGCAGTTCTTC.

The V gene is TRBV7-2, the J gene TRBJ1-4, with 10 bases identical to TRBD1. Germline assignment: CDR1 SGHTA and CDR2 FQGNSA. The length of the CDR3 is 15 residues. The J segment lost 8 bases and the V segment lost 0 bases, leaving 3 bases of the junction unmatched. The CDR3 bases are TGTGCCAGCAGCTTAGCGGGACAGGGGTGGGAAAAACTGTTTTTT. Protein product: CASSLAGQGWEKLFF.

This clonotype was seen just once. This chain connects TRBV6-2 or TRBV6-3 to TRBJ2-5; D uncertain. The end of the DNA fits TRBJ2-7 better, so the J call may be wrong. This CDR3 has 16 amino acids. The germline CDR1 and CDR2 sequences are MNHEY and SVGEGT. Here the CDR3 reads CASSTTGRSTPYEQYF. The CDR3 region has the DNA TGTGCCAGCAGTACGACCGGAAGGTCTACACCCTACGAGCAGTACTTC.

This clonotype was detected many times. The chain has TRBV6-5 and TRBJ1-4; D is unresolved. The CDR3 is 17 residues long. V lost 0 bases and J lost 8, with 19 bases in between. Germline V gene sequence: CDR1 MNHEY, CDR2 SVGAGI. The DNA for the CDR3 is TGTGCCAGCAGTTACTCGAGGAGAGGCCCGAAGGAGGAAAAACTGTTTTTT. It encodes CASSYSRRGPKEEKLFF.

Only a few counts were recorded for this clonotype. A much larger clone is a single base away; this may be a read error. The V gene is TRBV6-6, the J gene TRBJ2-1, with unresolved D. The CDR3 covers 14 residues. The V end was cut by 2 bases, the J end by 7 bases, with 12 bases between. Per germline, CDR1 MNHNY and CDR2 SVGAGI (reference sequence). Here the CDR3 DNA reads TGTGCCAGCAGTTACGGCCCCTCGGCGAATGAGCAGTTCTTC. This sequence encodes CASSYGPSANEQFF.

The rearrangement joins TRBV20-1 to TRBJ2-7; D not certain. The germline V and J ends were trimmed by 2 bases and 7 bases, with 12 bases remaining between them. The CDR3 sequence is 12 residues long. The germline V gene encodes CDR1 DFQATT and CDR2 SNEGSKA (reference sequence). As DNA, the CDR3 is TGCAGTGCTAGAAACCCCACTCGGGAGCAGTACTTC. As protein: CSARNPTREQYF.